These T cell receptor beta chains were read from a single sample in a study of regulatory and conventional T cells in RAG deficiency. TCRdb's table, derived via immunoSEQ multiplex PCR, lists solely in-frame clones and lacks some. There are about 30,000 clones in the sample; around 96% occur only once, and over 0.35% lies in the top ten. The same data also contributed to another study, on regulatory T cells.

Sequencing was carried out using CD25- CD4+ T cells sorted from blood. The receptors shown here come from a human donor in good health. The CDR3 runs from the conserved cysteine through the conserved F or W.

j_call | v_call | cdr3_aa
TRBJ1-2 | TRBV30 | CAWRAGGWGGYTF
TRBJ2-5 | TRBV18 | CASSPTGDRETQYF
TRBJ1-1 | TRBV5-1 | CASSLVAGLTQAFF
TRBJ2-3 | TRBV11-2 | CASSLGQDRVADTQYF
TRBJ2-1 | TRBV5-4 | CASSLASGYNEQFF
TRBJ1-1 | TRBV2 | CASRTGVTEAFF
TRBJ2-5 | TRBV5-4 | CASSLTGTVGETQYF
TRBJ2-2 | TRBV5-4 | CASSSTSGSLTGELFF
TRBJ2-7 | TRBV30 | CAWSQAGAYEQYF
TRBJ2-1 | TRBV5-4 | CASTGNKGPNNEQFF
TRBJ2-3 | TRBV5-4 | CASRETARTDTQYF
TRBJ2-7 | TRBV7-4 | CASTHGRQGQSYEQYF
TRBJ2-1 | TRBV6-4 | CASSVSGGLGSYNEQFF
TRBJ1-2 | TRBV29-1 | CSVEAVYGYTF
TRBJ1-3 | TRBV9 | CASSVATGRSGNTIYF
TRBJ2-5 | TRBV9 | CASSVSGRGPQETQYF
TRBJ2-3 | TRBV4-2 | CASSQDGGTDTQYF
TRBJ1-4 | TRBV30 | CAWSNRDTNEKLFF
TRBJ2-3 | TRBV19 | CASAQASGGAGGDTQYF
TRBJ2-4 | TRBV7-2 | CASSLVTAGKAKNIQYF
NA | TRBV30 | CAWHALAGVIDEQYF
TRBJ1-1 | TRBV29-1 | CSVSKTGLNTEAFF